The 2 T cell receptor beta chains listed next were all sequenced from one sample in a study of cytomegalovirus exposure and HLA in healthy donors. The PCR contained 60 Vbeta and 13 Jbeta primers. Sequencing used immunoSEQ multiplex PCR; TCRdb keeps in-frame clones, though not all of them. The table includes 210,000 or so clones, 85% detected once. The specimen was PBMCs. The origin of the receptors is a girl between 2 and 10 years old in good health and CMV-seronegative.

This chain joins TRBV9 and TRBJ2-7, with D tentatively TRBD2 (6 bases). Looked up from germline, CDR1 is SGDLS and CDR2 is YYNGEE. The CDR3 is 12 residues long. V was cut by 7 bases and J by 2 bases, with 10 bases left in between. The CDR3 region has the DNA TGTGCCAGCCTGGGCGGGGCCTACGAGCAGTACTTC. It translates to CASLGGAYEQYF.

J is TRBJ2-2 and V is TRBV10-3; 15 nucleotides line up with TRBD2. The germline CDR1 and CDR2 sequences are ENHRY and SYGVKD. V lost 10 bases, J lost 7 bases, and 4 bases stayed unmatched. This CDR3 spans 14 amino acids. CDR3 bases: TGTGCCACCAGGACTAGCGGGAGGGTCGGGGAGCTGTTTTTT. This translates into CATRTSGRVGELFF.